This T cell receptor (beta chain) derives from a study of T cell changes during pregnancy in multiple sclerosis. In its sample, this clone was seen a few times. V dropped 8 bases and J dropped 7 bases, with 11 bases sitting between them. This CDR3 comprises 11 residues. Germline assignment: CDR1 SQVTM and CDR2 ANQGSEA. TCRdb's table, derived via immunoSEQ multiplex PCR, lists solely in-frame clones and lacks some. The sample holds some 80,000 clones, around 89% seen once. Sample: peripheral blood, taken in the first trimester of pregnancy. This TCR came from a female donor in good health, enrolled as a control in a pregnancy study. The V gene is TRBV29-1, the J gene TRBJ1-4; D unclear. The CDR3 DNA follows: TGCAGCATTGGTCTAGGTGAAAAACTGTTTTTT. Residues: CSIGLGEKLFF.